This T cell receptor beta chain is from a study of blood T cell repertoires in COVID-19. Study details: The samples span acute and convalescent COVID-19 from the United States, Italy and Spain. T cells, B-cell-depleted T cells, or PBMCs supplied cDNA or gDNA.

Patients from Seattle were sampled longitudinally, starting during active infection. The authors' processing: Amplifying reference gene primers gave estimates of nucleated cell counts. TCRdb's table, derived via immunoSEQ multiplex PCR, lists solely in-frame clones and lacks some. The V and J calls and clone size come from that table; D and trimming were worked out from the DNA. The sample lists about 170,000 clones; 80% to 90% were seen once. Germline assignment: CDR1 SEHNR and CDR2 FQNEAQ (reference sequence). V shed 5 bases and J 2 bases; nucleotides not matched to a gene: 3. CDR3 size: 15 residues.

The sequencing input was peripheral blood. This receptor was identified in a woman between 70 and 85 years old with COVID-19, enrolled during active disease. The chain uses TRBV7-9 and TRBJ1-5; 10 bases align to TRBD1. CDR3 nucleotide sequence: TGTGCCAGCAGCATGGGGACAGGGGGCAATCAGCCCCAGCATTTT. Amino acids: CASSMGTGGNQPQHF.